This T cell receptor beta chain was obtained from a study of CD8 T cells in Susac syndrome. With random hexamers, roughly 0.45 to 1 ug RNA was reverse transcribed. TCRdb re-called the immunoSEQ multiplex PCR reads with MiXCR, one entry per CDR3 protein. The sample shows 70,000 or so distinct CDR3 sequences, 85% to 95% of them seen only once. There are 16 residues in the CDR3. V dropped 7 bases and J dropped 1 base, with 17 bases sitting between them. Germline V gives CDR1 MNHNS, CDR2 SASEGT. This clonotype was seen a single time. TEMRA cells were FACS-enriched, with CD8+ and CD4+ T cells isolated negatively.

The rearrangement joins TRBV6-1 to TRBJ2-1; TRBD2 might be the D (6 bases). Sequenced material: CD8+ T cells from PBMCs. This receptor was identified in a human donor in good health. CDR3 in amino acids: CASTMRREGSYNEQFF. DNA for the CDR3: TGTGCCAGCACCATGAGGAGGGAAGGATCCTACAATGAGCAGTTCTTC.